One and the same sample provided the 28 T cell receptor beta chains below, sequenced in a study of response to subunit inactivated influenza vaccine. Using its own MiXCR run on the RT-PCR reads, TCRdb lists one record per CDR3 protein. The sample includes hundreds of thousands of distinct CDR3 sequences, around 14% of them seen just once. The material was PBMCs from blood, obtained around 15 days before vaccination. These receptors were obtained from a man aged 50 to 60 who received an inactivated influenza vaccine.

This clonotype was picked up a small number of times. The CDR3 DNA reads TGCGCCAGCAGCCCTGGGGTCCCGGGTCGGTCCTACAATGAGCAGTTCTTC. Residues: CASSPGVPGRSYNEQFF. The V call is TRBV5-1, the J call TRBJ2-1, with D unclear. Per the germline V gene, CDR1 is SGHRS and CDR2 is YFSETQ. The CDR3 is made up of 17 amino acids. Trimming left V 4 bases short and J 1 base short, with 18 bases between.

The V gene is TRBV27, the J gene TRBJ2-2; 9 bases are a match to TRBD2. CDR3 length equals 12 residues. V lost 10 bases to trimming and J lost 7 bases; unmatched junction nucleotides: 4. Germline assignment: CDR1 MNHEY and CDR2 SMNVEV (reference sequence). The CDR3 DNA reads TGTGCCACTAGCGGGAATTTCGGGGAGCTGTTTTTT. This sequence encodes CATSGNFGELFF.

The gene calls are TRBV27 and TRBJ2-5; D is possibly TRBD2 (5 bases). Trimming cost V 8 bases and J 5 bases, with 18 bases left between them. The CDR3 runs 14 residues. Germline CDR1 reads MNHEY; CDR2 reads SMNVEV (reference sequence). The CDR3 here is CASRLGSLWETQYF. CDR3 bases: TGTGCCAGCCGCCTGGGGAGTTTGTGGGAGACCCAGTACTTC.

This clonotype appeared a few times. The J gene is TRBJ1-1, the V gene TRBV7-8; tentative D call: TRBD1 (5 bases). CDR1 and CDR2 from the germline V gene are SGHVS and FQNEAQ. V gave up 0 bases and J gave up 3 bases, with 11 bases separating them. This CDR3 is 15 amino acids long. Here the CDR3 DNA reads TGTGCCAGCAGCTTAGCGCGGGCAGGGTACACTGAAGCTTTCTTT. Protein sequence: CASSLARAGYTEAFF.

Only a few counts were recorded for this clonotype. V is TRBV29-1 and J is TRBJ2-7; 8 nucleotides agree with TRBD1. CDR3 length equals 13 residues. Losses at the gene ends were 7 bases for V and 4 bases for J; bases not matched to a gene: 9. CDR1 and CDR2 from the germline V gene are SQVTM and ANQGSEA. The CDR3 loop is CSAGDRGKYEQYF. The CDR3 DNA follows: TGCAGCGCCGGAGACAGGGGAAAATACGAGCAGTACTTC.

This clonotype was detected many times. The chain joins TRBV24-1 to TRBJ2-1; 9 bases agree with TRBD1. Germline V gives CDR1 KGHDR, CDR2 SFDVKD. V shed 1 base, J shed 4 bases, and the junction held 1 base outside the gene matches. CDR3 length: 15 amino acids. For the CDR3, the DNA is TGTGCCACCAGTGATTTCGGGACAGGGTACAATGAGCAGTTCTTC. This translates into CATSDFGTGYNEQFF.

There are many counts of this clonotype. The chain recombines TRBV2 with TRBJ1-1; D not certain. V lost 6 bases, J lost 5 bases, and 22 bases lay in between. Germline V lookup: CDR1 SNHLY, CDR2 FYNNEI. CDR3 length: 16 amino acids. This chain's CDR3 is CASRGELLRGGTEAFF. CDR3 DNA sequence: TGTGCCAGCAGAGGTGAGCTCCTTAGAGGCGGGACTGAAGCTTTCTTT. The full variable domain, its missing parts supplied by reference TRBV2 and TRBJ1-1, is EPEVTQTPSHQVTQMGQEVILRCVPISNHLYFYWYRQILGQKVEFLVSFYNNEISEKSEIFDDQFSVERPDGSNFTLKIRSTKLEDSAMYFCASRGELLRGGTEAFFGQGTRLTVV.

This clonotype was recorded at least ten times. This sequence joins TRBV5-1 and TRBJ2-2; 8 nucleotides line up with TRBD2. After removal of 4 bases from V and 5 bases from J, the junction contained 4 bases not matched to a gene. Germline V gives CDR1 SGHRS, CDR2 YFSETQ. The CDR3 sequence is 14 residues long. CDR3 coding DNA: TGCGCCAGCAGCCCAGCGGGAGTTACCGGGGAGCTGTTTTTT. Translation: CASSPAGVTGELFF.

In its sample, this clonotype was seen a few times. The CDR3 region has the DNA TGTGCCATCAGCTCCCAGGCGGGAGTCTACAATGAGCAGTTCTTC. This translates into CAISSQAGVYNEQFF. This chain links TRBV10-3 with TRBJ2-1; TRBD2 matches at 7 bases. The CDR3 contains 15 residues. Germline V gene lookup returns CDR1 ENHRY and CDR2 SYGVKD. V shed 6 bases, J shed 3 bases, and the junction held 8 bases outside the gene matches.

This clonotype was detected once. Its ends do not fully match the called genes, so a read error is possible. This rearrangement joins TRBV3-1 to TRBJ2-1, with 16 bases lining up with TRBD2. Germline assignment: CDR1 LGHDT and CDR2 YNNKEL (reference sequence). This CDR3 spans 16 amino acids. The CDR3 reads CASSQGLAGGYNEQSF. CDR3 nucleotide sequence: TGTGCCAGCAGCCAGGGACTAGCGGGGGGGTACAATGAGCAGTCCTTC.

The chain carries TRBV7-9 and TRBJ2-7; TRBD2 matches 11 bases. Germline V lookup: CDR1 SEHNR, CDR2 FQNEAQ (reference sequence). Unmatched junction bases numbered 5, after V lost 5 bases and J lost 2 bases. The CDR3 runs to 15 residues. CDR3 DNA sequence: TGTGCCAGCAGCCCGGGACTAGCGGTGCCCTACGAGCAGTACTTC. This translates into CASSPGLAVPYEQYF.

This clonotype was observed a few times. This rearrangement joins TRBV20-1 to TRBJ2-3, with D perhaps TRBD2 (6 bases). This CDR3 region has 16 residues. Per germline, CDR1 DFQATT and CDR2 SNEGSKA (reference sequence). The V and J ends lost 8 bases and 0 bases respectively, with 21 bases between them. The CDR3 is CSKALRLAASTDTQYF. The CDR3 DNA reads TGCAGTAAGGCCCTCAGGTTAGCGGCTAGCACAGATACGCAGTATTTT.

This clonotype was counted only a few times. The chain is built from TRBV7-8 and TRBJ1-5; 10 nucleotides match TRBD1. V lost 5 bases and J lost 6; bases outside the gene matches: 7. CDR3 length: 15 residues. CDR1 and CDR2 (germline): SGHVS, FQNEAQ. The CDR3 sequence is CASSPDRGQVQPQHF. The CDR3 DNA follows: TGTGCCAGCAGCCCCGACAGGGGGCAAGTTCAGCCCCAGCATTTT.

The rearrangement joins TRBV7-3 to TRBJ2-1; TRBD2 matches 10 bases. Unmatched junction bases numbered 6, after V lost 2 bases and J lost 2 bases. This CDR3 spans 17 amino acids. Looked up from germline, CDR1 is SGHTA and CDR2 is FQGTGA. CDR3 amino acids: CASSLWSGTSAYNEQFF. CDR3 bases: TGTGCCAGCAGCTTATGGTCCGGGACTAGCGCCTACAATGAGCAGTTCTTC.

This clonotype was observed many times. This chain connects TRBV5-1 to TRBJ2-1, with D tentatively TRBD2 (6 bases). The CDR3 length is 16 residues. CDR1 and CDR2 (germline): SGHRS, YFSETQ. V lost 0 bases to trimming and J lost 2 bases, with 12 bases between them. CDR3 DNA sequence: TGCGCCAGCAGCTTGGTTGGCGGGGCCACCTACAATGAGCAGTTCTTC. This gives the protein CASSLVGGATYNEQFF.

In this sample, this clonotype turned up once. This rearrangement joins TRBV18 to TRBJ2-7; the D is unclear. The CDR3 sequence is 14 residues long. Trimming stripped 5 bases from V and 4 bases from J, with 15 bases between. The germline CDR1 and CDR2 sequences are KGHSH and LQKENI. The DNA for the CDR3 is TGTGCCAGCTCATCCATAGACCCAAGATACGAGCAGTACTTC. Translation gives CASSSIDPRYEQYF.

The V gene is TRBV10-3, the J gene TRBJ1-5; D uncertain. V was clipped by 3 bases and J by 4 bases, with 13 bases between them. This CDR3 has 15 residues. CDR1 is ENHRY, CDR2 SYGVKD, per germline. The CDR3 spells CAISDPDGVNQPQHF. CDR3 nucleotide sequence: TGTGCCATCAGTGATCCCGATGGGGTGAATCAGCCCCAGCATTTT.

V is TRBV12-3 or TRBV12-4 and J is TRBJ1-5, with TRBD1 matching over 7 bases. V was pared by 5 bases and J by 7 bases, with 11 bases of the junction left unmatched. The CDR3 has 15 amino acids. This chain's CDR3 is CASSPTGAWRQPQHF. The DNA of the CDR3 is TGTGCCAGCAGTCCCACAGGGGCCTGGAGGCAGCCCCAGCATTTT.

The chain joins TRBV6-1 to TRBJ2-7, with D tentatively TRBD2 (6 bases). With 1 base removed from V and 4 bases from J, the gap between germline ends came to 11 bases. The CDR3 has 14 amino acids. CDR1 is MNHNS and CDR2 is SASEGT in the germline V gene. CDR3 protein: CASSEGGGGYEQYF. The CDR3 nucleotides are TGTGCCAGCAGTGAAGGCGGAGGAGGGTACGAGCAGTACTTC.

This clonotype occurred many times. The genes are TRBV12-3 or TRBV12-4 and TRBJ2-1; 7 bases match TRBD2. The length of the CDR3 is 16 residues. The trim removed 4 bases at V and 0 bases at J, leaving 6 bases unmatched. The CDR3 loop is CASSSKTSDSYNEQFF. The CDR3 DNA is TGTGCCAGCAGTTCGAAAACTAGCGACTCCTACAATGAGCAGTTCTTC.

The table lists this clonotype with many counts. The rearrangement joins TRBV7-9 to TRBJ1-1; D uncertain. With 1 base removed from V and 1 base from J, the gap between germline ends came to 4 bases. Germline CDR1 and CDR2: SEHNR and FQNEAQ (reference sequence). There are 13 residues in the CDR3. As DNA, the CDR3 is TGTGCCAGCAGCTTAGACACGAACACTGAAGCTTTCTTT. Protein: CASSLDTNTEAFF.

The chain is built from TRBV5-5 and TRBJ1-5; 9 nucleotides align to TRBD1. The ends lost 5 bases at V and 4 bases at J; junction bases unmatched: 4. The CDR3 is made up of 14 amino acids. CDR1 is SGHKS and CDR2 is YYEKEE in the germline V gene (reference sequence). This chain's CDR3 is CASRSGTGNQPQHF. For the CDR3, the DNA is TGTGCCAGCAGATCCGGGACAGGGAATCAGCCCCAGCATTTT.

The chain uses TRBV28 and TRBJ1-4; D is ambiguous. Germline V CDR1 and CDR2: MDHEN, SYDVKM. The CDR3 length is 14 residues. Trimming removed 7 bases at V and 6 bases at J, with 15 bases between. Here the CDR3 DNA reads TGTGCCAGCAATCGCGACCCGGGGTATGAAAAACTGTTTTTT. Amino acids: CASNRDPGYEKLFF.

This chain joins TRBV19 and TRBJ1-1; 9 bases agree with TRBD1. Trimming cost V 5 bases and J 6 bases; bases outside gene matches: 13. CDR3 length: 16 residues. Looked up from germline, CDR1 is LNHDA and CDR2 is SQIVND (reference sequence). This CDR3 reads CASSPIWAQGAAEAFF. CDR3 in DNA: TGTGCCAGTAGTCCAATTTGGGCACAGGGGGCTGCTGAAGCTTTCTTT.

The chain uses TRBV7-2 and TRBJ2-4; no firm D call. The CDR3 has 16 residues. Germline-derived CDR1 and CDR2 are SGHTA and FQGNSA. The V gene lost 1 base and the J gene lost 2 bases, with 12 bases spanning the gap. CDR3 protein: CASSLERGGSKNIQYF. DNA for the CDR3: TGTGCCAGCAGCTTAGAACGCGGTGGGTCCAAAAACATTCAGTACTTC.

A few counts support this clonotype. The genes are TRBV20-1 and TRBJ2-7; TRBD2 matches at 7 bases. From germline, CDR1 is DFQATT and CDR2 SNEGSKA (reference sequence). The CDR3 spans 13 residues. J gave up 4 bases and V 5 bases, and 8 bases lay outside the gene matches. CDR3 nucleotides: TGCAGTGCTGGAGGGACTACCCCTTACGAGCAGTACTTC. Translation: CSAGGTTPYEQYF.

This clonotype was recorded many times. The gene calls are TRBV5-6 and TRBJ1-1; D gene uncertain. Trimming stripped 0 bases from V and 6 bases from J, with 6 bases between. The CDR3 loop spans 12 amino acids. CDR1 is SGHDT, CDR2 YYEEEE, per germline. The CDR3 bases are TGTGCCAGCAGCTTGGGGAGCGCTGAAGCTTTCTTT. Translating gives CASSLGSAEAFF.

This clonotype was found a few times. V and J are TRBV6-5 and TRBJ2-1; D perhaps matches TRBD2 (6 bases). This CDR3 is built from 16 residues. Trimming cost V 0 bases and J 0 bases, with 9 bases left between them. Looked up from germline, CDR1 is MNHEY and CDR2 is SVGAGI. The CDR3: CASSYSFGSSYNEQFF. CDR3 coding DNA: TGTGCCAGCAGTTACTCCTTCGGGAGCTCCTACAATGAGCAGTTCTTC.